The 21 T cell receptor beta chains in this list originate from one sample, sequenced in a study of blood T cells in healthy people across ages (dated by TCRdb to the mid-2010s). Library prep was done by 5' RACE. The listed sequencing device is Illumina HiSeq 2500. A second PCR of roughly 6 to 12 cycles was run with a J-beta primer mix and a sample-barcoded 5' primer. Through fastp at Q25 and MiXCR, TCRdb rebuilt clones from the public reads, retaining in-frame beta chains. Each entry is one CDR3 protein sequence, shown with its most common DNA and genes. This sample holds about 1,400,000 distinct CDR3 sequences; 45% to 70% were observed only once. The ten largest make up 6.7% of the sample. Sequences were obtained from blood. The receptors were gathered from a man between 18 and 35 years old in good health.

The V and J genes are TRBV4-1 and TRBJ1-2; D is unresolved. The V end was cut by 4 bases, the J end by 8 bases, with 11 bases between. This CDR3 is built from 12 residues. The germline CDR1 and CDR2 sequences are MGHRA and YSYEKL. CDR3 DNA sequence: TGCGCCAGCAGCCGCGGGAATCAGGGCTACACCTTC. Protein: CASSRGNQGYTF.

The V call is TRBV6-4, the J call TRBJ1-2; a weak D match, TRBD1 (5 bases). The V gene lost 2 bases and the J gene lost 7 bases, with 11 bases spanning the gap. CDR1 and CDR2 (germline): MRHNA, SNTAGT. This CDR3 contains 13 residues. The CDR3 sequence: CASSDEGRTGYTF. The CDR3, as DNA: TGTGCCAGCAGTGACGAGGGGAGAACTGGCTACACCTTC.

The chain carries TRBV7-9 and TRBJ2-3; 7 nucleotides match TRBD2. The CDR3 contains 15 residues. Germline V gene data show CDR1 as SEHNR and CDR2 as FQNEAQ (reference sequence). V gave up 1 base and J gave up 4 bases; unmatched junction bases: 5. Here the CDR3 reads CASSLGFAGADTQYF. The CDR3 DNA reads TGTGCCAGCAGCTTAGGATTTGCGGGAGCAGATACGCAGTATTTT.

This chain uses TRBV3-1 with TRBJ2-2; the D is unclear. CDR3 length equals 14 residues. Deletions cut 0 bases from V and 6 bases from J, with 8 bases between. Germline assignment: CDR1 LGHDT and CDR2 YNNKEL (reference sequence). The CDR3 nucleotides are TGTGCCAGCAGCCAAGATCGGGTCCCCGGGGAGCTGTTTTTT. Translating gives CASSQDRVPGELFF.

This clonotype appeared a single time. The chain has TRBV20-1 and TRBJ2-5; maybe TRBD2 (6 bases). V was shortened by 4 bases and J by 2 bases, with 11 bases between the two germline ends. The CDR3 runs 13 residues. Germline CDR1 and CDR2: DFQATT and SNEGSKA (reference sequence). The CDR3 coding sequence is TGCAGTGCTAACGGGGACTCACAAGAGACCCAGTACTTC. Its protein is CSANGDSQETQYF.

This clonotype was counted only a few times. This sequence joins TRBV6-2 or TRBV6-3 and TRBJ2-7, with D perhaps TRBD1 (5 bases). Germline loops: CDR1 MNHEY, CDR2 SVGEGT. The CDR3 spans 13 residues. Between the trimmed V and J ends, which lost 7 bases and 2 bases, there was a span of 12 bases. The CDR3 DNA reads as TGTGCCAGCAACAAACAGGACCCCTACGAGCAGTACTTC. Translating it yields CASNKQDPYEQYF.

This clonotype was observed a handful of times. For the CDR3, the DNA is TGTGCCAGCAGTGAAACCGAAGCGGGCTGGGGGTTCTTC. This codes for CASSETEAGWGFF. The V and J genes are TRBV6-1 and TRBJ2-1; D is perhaps TRBD2 (6 bases). Germline V gives CDR1 MNHNS, CDR2 SASEGT. Trimming pared 2 bases from V and 15 bases from J, leaving 17 bases between. The CDR3 spans 13 residues.

The chain carries TRBV5-1 and TRBJ2-7, with no clear D. The assigned J gene may be wrong: the sequence end matches TRBJ2-5 better. CDR3 length: 14 amino acids. Per the germline V gene, CDR1 is SGHRS and CDR2 is YFSETQ. Here the CDR3 reads CASSLDPNLETQYF. The CDR3 coding sequence is TGCGCCAGCAGCTTGGATCCGAATCTGGAGACCCAGTACTTC.

Turning to this clonotype: The junction differs from germline at one of its ends, possibly a read error. The chain uses TRBV20-1 and TRBJ1-1; no reliable D call. Per germline, CDR1 DFQATT and CDR2 SNEGSKA (reference sequence). This CDR3 region has 11 residues. CDR3 nucleotide sequence: TGCAGTGCTAGTGCGAACTCTGAAGCTTTCTTT. Residues: CSASANSEAFF.

V and J are TRBV30 and TRBJ2-7; 9 positions match TRBD2. Germline CDR1 and CDR2: GTSNPN and SVGIG (reference sequence). The junction had 13 bases not matched to a gene; V was cut back by 1 base and J by 3 bases. The CDR3 runs 17 residues. CDR3 DNA sequence: TGTGCCTGGAGTGAGGAGGCGGGAGGGCACCTACGCTACGAGCAGTACTTC. Translation gives CAWSEEAGGHLRYEQYF. Looking up the rest from reference TRBV30 and TRBJ2-7 gives the full variable domain: SQTIHQWPATLVQPVGSPLSLECTVEGTSNPNLYWYRQAAGRGLQLLFYSVGIGQISSEVPQNLSASRPQDRQFILSSKKLLLSDSGFYLCAWSEEAGGHLRYEQYFGPGTRLTVT.

The V gene is TRBV20-1, the J gene TRBJ2-5, with a tentative D call TRBD1 (5 bases). The J call is in doubt because the DNA end fits TRBJ2-4 better. The CDR3 is made up of 14 amino acids. CDR1 and CDR2 from the germline V gene are DFQATT and SNEGSKA (reference sequence). The CDR3 sequence is CSPTQWGAKNIQYF. The CDR3 bases are TGCAGCCCAACCCAATGGGGCGCCAAAAACATTCAGTACTTC.

The chain couples TRBV15 to TRBJ2-3; D may be TRBD1 or TRBD2 (5 bases each). From germline, CDR1 is LNHNV and CDR2 YYDKDF (reference sequence). The V end was cut by 5 bases, the J end by 4 bases, with 22 bases between. CDR3 size: 17 residues. DNA for the CDR3: TGTGCCACCAGCGGCCTTGTCCGTTGTAGAGGGGCAGATACGCAGTATTTT. Translation gives CATSGLVRCRGADTQYF.

This chain joins TRBV6-5 and TRBJ1-1; no definite D call. Germline CDR1 is MNHEY and CDR2 is SVGAGI. Trimming left V 7 bases short and J 1 base short, with 25 bases between. The CDR3 extends over 18 amino acids. CDR3 amino acids: CASKLGPLKPYENTEAFF. The CDR3 DNA sequence: TGTGCCAGCAAGTTAGGACCCCTGAAGCCGTATGAGAACACTGAAGCTTTCTTT.

This clonotype was detected a few times. The V call is TRBV15, the J call TRBJ2-2; D not resolved. The V end lost 4 bases, the J end lost 7 bases, and 4 bases lay between the germline ends. Germline V CDR1 and CDR2: LNHNV, YYDKDF (reference sequence). CDR3 length: 11 amino acids. CDR3 sequence reads: CATSISGELFF. DNA of the CDR3: TGTGCCACCAGCATAAGCGGGGAGCTGTTTTTT.

This clonotype has more than one count but fewer than ten. The chain uses TRBV7-9 and TRBJ2-1; TRBD2 agrees at 8 bases. Trimming removed 6 bases from V and 5 bases from J; junction bases left unmatched: 6. Germline CDR1 SEHNR, CDR2 FQNEAQ (reference sequence). The CDR3 is 14 residues long. The CDR3 sequence is CASSFGLADNEQFF. For the CDR3, the DNA is TGTGCCAGCAGTTTCGGACTAGCAGACAATGAGCAGTTCTTC.

This sequence joins TRBV7-8 and TRBJ2-1; 9 positions match TRBD2. From germline, CDR1 is SGHVS and CDR2 FQNEAQ. J lost 7 bases, V lost 4 bases, and 17 bases had no gene match. This CDR3 has 18 amino acids. This CDR3 is CASSSIPLAGEVLNEQFF. The DNA of the CDR3 is TGTGCCAGCAGCTCAATCCCGTTAGCGGGGGAGGTCCTGAATGAGCAGTTCTTC.

The chain uses TRBV4-1 and TRBJ1-1; D is unclear. Per the germline V gene, CDR1 is MGHRA and CDR2 is YSYEKL. Trimming pared 1 base from V and 2 bases from J, leaving 8 bases between. The CDR3 runs 14 residues. The CDR3 nucleotides read TGCGCCAGCAGCCAAGGGGCGAGTAACACTGAAGCTTTCTTT. This encodes CASSQGASNTEAFF.

This chain connects TRBV6-5 to TRBJ2-7, with 9 bases that match TRBD2. V trimming: 6 bases; J trimming: 5 bases; junction bases outside the gene matches: 8. The germline V gene has CDR1 MNHEY and CDR2 SVGAGI. CDR3 length: 14 amino acids. In DNA form, the CDR3 reads TGTGCCAGCAGCCCCTTGACTAGCGGAAACGAGCAGTACTTC. It codes for CASSPLTSGNEQYF.

The rearrangement joins TRBV9 to TRBJ2-1; 10 bases align to TRBD2. The CDR3 has 15 residues. CDR1 is SGDLS and CDR2 is YYNGEE in the germline V gene. Trimming at V came to 2 bases and at J to 8 bases, leaving 7 bases not matched to a gene. CDR3 coding DNA: TGTGCCAGCAGCGTGGGTCTAGCGGGGGCATATGAGCAGTTCTTC. This translates into CASSVGLAGAYEQFF.

The V gene is TRBV27, the J gene TRBJ1-2; the D gene is possibly TRBD1 (6 bases). The V end lost 6 bases, the J end lost 3 bases, and 26 bases lay between the germline ends. The germline V gene has CDR1 MNHEY and CDR2 SMNVEV (reference sequence). The CDR3 has 18 amino acids. The CDR3 reads CASSRTRFVSGGDYGYTF. The CDR3 DNA sequence: TGTGCCAGCAGCAGAACCCGATTCGTTAGTGGGGGCGACTATGGCTACACCTTC.

This clonotype was counted between two and nine times. The chain recombines TRBV20-1 with TRBJ2-5; D remains unclear. The germline gives CDR1 DFQATT, CDR2 SNEGSKA (reference sequence). CDR3 length equals 14 residues. Trimming shortened V by 6 bases and J by 5 bases, and 19 bases separated the two germline ends. The CDR3 reads CSAPFTMLGETQYF. The CDR3 DNA is TGCAGTGCCCCCTTCACTATGTTGGGGGAGACCCAGTACTTC.